Shown below are 10 T cell receptor beta chains from a single sample sequenced in a study of blood T cell repertoires in COVID-19. TCRdb keeps only in-frame clones here, not all; method: immunoSEQ multiplex PCR. Of approximately 440,000 clones listed, 90% are singletons. Sequencing used PBMCs or T cells enriched from blood (not recorded which). The receptors originated from a man aged 18 to 35 who had recovered from COVID-19.

This chain connects TRBV30 to TRBJ1-5; the match to TRBD1 covers 7 bases. The germline V gene has CDR1 GTSNPN and CDR2 SVGIG (reference sequence). Losses at the gene ends were 0 bases for V and 4 bases for J; bases not matched to a gene: 3. CDR3 length: 14 amino acids. The CDR3 region has the DNA TGTGCCTGGAGTGTGGCAGGGGGAAATCAGCCCCAGCATTTT. Amino acids: CAWSVAGGNQPQHF.

The chain is built from TRBV5-1 and TRBJ2-3; no firm D call. Trimming removed 0 bases from V and 2 bases from J, with 13 bases in between. The CDR3 loop spans 16 amino acids. From germline, CDR1 is SGHRS and CDR2 YFSETQ. CDR3 in DNA: TGCGCCAGCAGCTTGGACGCAGCGAGAGACACAGATACGCAGTATTTT. Amino acid sequence: CASSLDAARDTDTQYF.

This chain uses TRBV28 with TRBJ1-1; 9 bases match TRBD1. V dropped 5 bases and J dropped 4; count of bases not matched to a gene: 5. Germline V CDR1 and CDR2: MDHEN, SYDVKM. The CDR3 length is 14 residues. The CDR3 coding sequence is TGTGCCAGCAGTCAGACAGGGGGATCCACTGAAGCTTTCTTT. This codes for CASSQTGGSTEAFF.

The genes are TRBV10-3 and TRBJ2-1; 10 bases line up with TRBD2. This CDR3 has 15 residues. The V and J ends lost 4 bases and 5 bases, in that order; junction bases with no gene match: 5. In germline, CDR1 is ENHRY, CDR2 SYGVKD. Here the CDR3 reads CAISVTSGTHNEQFF. The CDR3 DNA follows: TGTGCCATCAGTGTCACTAGCGGGACTCACAATGAGCAGTTCTTC.

The rearrangement uses TRBV12-3 or TRBV12-4 and TRBJ1-1; D not certain. The V and J ends lost 3 bases and 5 bases respectively, with 10 bases between them. The CDR3 is 13 amino acids. CDR3 in DNA: TGTGCCAGCAGTTTCAGGCCGGGGACTGAAGCTTTCTTT. This encodes CASSFRPGTEAFF.

CDR3 residues: CASSESKLPGLEQYF. The CDR3 DNA reads as TGCGCCAGCAGTGAGTCGAAATTGCCTGGCCTCGAGCAGTACTTC. V and J are TRBV10-1 and TRBJ2-7; D remains unclear. Germline V gene data show CDR1 as WNHNN and CDR2 as SYGVQD (reference sequence). V lost 0 bases, J lost 6 bases, and 15 bases lay in between. This CDR3 has 15 amino acids.

The rearrangement joins TRBV18 to TRBJ2-1; a weak D match, TRBD1 (5 bases). The CDR3 is made up of 14 amino acids. With 5 bases removed from V and 8 bases from J, the gap between germline ends came to 16 bases. CDR1 and CDR2 from the germline V gene are KGHSH and LQKENI. The DNA for the CDR3 is TGTGCCAGCTCAACAAAAGGGGTTAGAGATGAGCAGTTCTTC. It encodes CASSTKGVRDEQFF. Full variable domain (rest looked up from reference TRBV18 and TRBJ2-1): NAGVMQNPRHLVRRRGQEARLRCSPMKGHSHVYWYRQLPEEGLKFMVYLQKENIIDESGMPKERFSAEFPKEGPSILRIQQVVRGDSAAYFCASSTKGVRDEQFFGPGTRLTVL.

This chain uses TRBV24-1 with TRBJ1-1; a weak D match, TRBD1 (6 bases). Trimming cost V 8 bases and J 5 bases, with 14 bases left between them. From germline, CDR1 is KGHDR and CDR2 SFDVKD. The CDR3 is made up of 13 amino acids. CDR3 loop: CATMNIGGTEAFF. DNA of the CDR3: TGTGCCACCATGAATATAGGGGGAACTGAAGCTTTCTTT.

The J gene is TRBJ1-6, the V gene TRBV7-8; TRBD1 agrees at 8 bases. The CDR3 sequence is 17 residues long. V lost 5 bases to trimming and J lost 4 bases; unmatched junction nucleotides: 10. Germline V lookup: CDR1 SGHVS, CDR2 FQNEAQ. The chain's CDR3 is CASSLTGQGLYNSPLHF. The CDR3 DNA reads as TGTGCCAGCAGCCTAACCGGACAGGGCCTTTATAATTCACCCCTCCACTTT.

This clone was observed a single time. The chain links TRBV5-1 to TRBJ2-2; 7 nucleotides match TRBD1. The germline gives CDR1 SGHRS, CDR2 YFSETQ. V lost 4 bases, J lost 4 bases, and 4 bases stayed unmatched. The CDR3 is 14 amino acids. The DNA for the CDR3 is TGCGCCAGCAGCGTGTACAGGGGCACCGGGGAGCTGTTTTTT. It specifies CASSVYRGTGELFF.